This TCR beta chain was observed in a study of shared clonotypes between healthy human individuals. The table came from immunoSEQ multiplex PCR; TCRdb's copy has only in-frame clones and leaves some out. The sample yields hundreds of thousands of clones, roughly 87% seen once. Material: memory CD8+ T cells sorted from blood. Indicated subset: CD45RO+ cells pooled with CCR7-negative TemRA cells. The sequence came from a man younger than 35 in good health.

The CDR3 DNA is TGTGCCAGCAGCCTAAGGAGCGGGGGGGCCCATGAGCAGTTCTTC. Protein sequence: CASSLRSGGAHEQFF. The chain employs TRBV7-2 and TRBJ2-1; 10 bases are a match to TRBD2. The V gene end was trimmed by 5 bases and the J gene end by 8 bases; junction bases not matched to a gene: 9. This CDR3 region has 15 residues. Germline V lookup: CDR1 SGHTA, CDR2 FQGNSA.